The clone carrying this T cell receptor (beta chain) showed up just a few times. This record comes from a study of shared T cell receptors in the human thymus. TCRdb's copy holds only in-frame clones and misses some; the assay was immunoSEQ multiplex PCR. The sample contains 450,000 to 650,000 clones, about 80% of which appear only once. These sequences were also reported in another study, on human thymus T cells. In that study: Among the donors, all were healthy Finnish infants having corrective surgery for congenital heart defects. Thymic repertoires from unrelated individuals overlapped highly, related research reported.

The sequence derives from a boy younger than two with a congenital heart defect. Input material: thymocytes.

CDR3: CASNRGGWYEQYF. The CDR3 nucleotides read TGCGCCAGCAACCGTGGAGGGTGGTACGAGCAGTACTTC. This chain uses TRBV23-1 with TRBJ2-7; D perhaps matches TRBD2 (6 bases). TRBV23-1 is annotated as an ORF whose role is uncertain. The CDR3 runs 13 residues. The V gene lost 7 bases and the J gene lost 4 bases, with 14 bases spanning the gap.